Listed below are T cell receptor beta chains from one sample, sequenced in a study of blood T cell repertoires in COVID-19. The assay was immunoSEQ multiplex PCR, and TCRdb's table has in-frame clones only and misses some. The sample contains 85,000 to 120,000 clones, roughly 92% of which appear only once. The sequencing sample was made of peripheral blood. The receptors were gathered from a woman in her forties or fifties with COVID-19, enrolled during active disease. CDR3s include the opening cysteine and the closing phenylalanine or tryptophan. The D gene is left open where the match is weak. Size tells how often a clone was seen (once, few, many) or the class of an expanded clone, and some rows leave it out.

V: TRBV11-2; D: .; size: .; J: TRBJ1-1; CDR3: CASRRGQNTEAFF; DNA: TGTGCCAGCAGACGAGGACAGAACACTGAAGCTTTCTTT
V: TRBV11-2; D: TRBD1; size: .; J: TRBJ2-3; CDR3: CASSWGQGRTDTQYF; DNA: TGTGCCAGCAGCTGGGGACAGGGGAGGACAGATACGCAGTATTTT
V: TRBV6-6; D: TRBD2; size: .; J: TRBJ2-1; CDR3: CASYRGGGLAVDEQFF; DNA: TGTGCCAGCTACCGGGGTGGAGGACTAGCGGTCGATGAGCAGTTCTTC
V: TRBV12-5; D: TRBD1; size: .; J: TRBJ2-5; CDR3: CASGRDRGRQETQYF; DNA: TGTGCTAGTGGCCGAGACAGGGGCCGGCAAGAGACCCAGTACTTC
V: TRBV19; D: .; size: .; J: TRBJ2-1; CDR3: CASSVTSYSYNEQFF; DNA: TGTGCCAGTAGTGTTACTAGCTACTCCTACAATGAGCAGTTCTTC
V: TRBV27; D: .; size: .; J: TRBJ2-1; CDR3: CASSLRGSEQFF; DNA: TGTGCCAGCAGTTTACGGGGAAGTGAGCAGTTCTTC
V: TRBV10-3; D: TRBD1; size: .; J: TRBJ1-3; CDR3: CAISELKGTGNGNTIYF; DNA: TGTGCCATCAGTGAGTTGAAAGGGACAGGGAACGGAAACACCATATATTTT
V: TRBV18; D: .; size: .; J: TRBJ2-1; CDR3: CASSPGGLTSYNEQFF; DNA: TGTGCCAGCTCACCGGGGGGGCTGACCTCCTACAATGAGCAGTTCTTC
V: TRBV6-2/TRBV6-3; D: .; size: .; J: TRBJ2-2; CDR3: CASSYKRTGELFF; DNA: TGTGCCAGCAGTTATAAGAGGACCGGGGAGCTGTTTTTT
V: TRBV19; D: .; size: .; J: TRBJ1-3; CDR3: CASIVRIEAGNTIYF; DNA: TGTGCCAGTATCGTCAGGATTGAAGCTGGAAACACCATATATTTT
V: TRBV5-8; D: TRBD1; size: .; J: TRBJ1-2; CDR3: CASREGQGAPAGYTF; DNA: TGTGCCAGCAGAGAAGGACAGGGGGCCCCAGCTGGCTACACCTTC
V: TRBV7-6; D: TRBD1; size: .; J: TRBJ2-7; CDR3: CASSLVGQGSYEQYF; DNA: TGTGCCAGCAGCTTAGTAGGACAGGGCTCCTACGAGCAGTACTTC
V: TRBV10-3; D: TRBD1; size: .; J: TRBJ1-3; CDR3: CAISDYLIPGQAFSGNTIYF; DNA: TGTGCCATCAGTGACTATCTGATACCGGGACAGGCCTTCTCTGGAAACACCATATATTTT
V: TRBV15; D: .; size: .; J: TRBJ2-7; CDR3: CATRREGWGVFYEQYF; DNA: TGTGCCACCCGCCGAGAGGGGTGGGGGGTTTTCTACGAGCAGTACTTC
V: TRBV19; D: TRBD1; size: .; J: TRBJ1-2; CDR3: CATLGGQGDSYGYTF; DNA: TGTGCCACCTTGGGAGGACAGGGGGATAGCTATGGCTACACCTTC
V: TRBV4-1; D: TRBD1; size: .; J: TRBJ1-5; CDR3: CASSPTGGFSNQPQHF; DNA: TGCGCCAGCAGCCCGACAGGGGGATTCAGCAATCAGCCCCAGCATTTT
V: TRBV6-5; D: .; size: .; J: TRBJ2-1; CDR3: CAAGVLTSSYNEQFF; DNA: TGTGCCGCCGGGGTCCTCACAAGCTCCTACAATGAGCAGTTCTTC
V: TRBV19; D: .; size: .; J: TRBJ1-1; CDR3: CASSMNRRSTEAFF; DNA: TGTGCCAGTAGTATGAACAGGAGAAGCACTGAAGCTTTCTTT
V: TRBV6-5; D: .; size: .; J: TRBJ1-1; CDR3: CASSSSGLGGTEAFF; DNA: TGTGCCAGCAGTTCCTCAGGTCTCGGAGGCACTGAAGCTTTCTTT
V: TRBV6-1; D: .; size: .; J: TRBJ1-2; CDR3: CASSDGVYGYTF; DNA: TGTGCCAGCAGTGATGGAGTTTACGGCTACACCTTC
V: TRBV30; D: .; size: .; J: TRBJ1-1; CDR3: CAWTLGPNTEAFF; DNA: TGTGCCTGGACCCTGGGCCCGAACACTGAAGCTTTCTTT
V: TRBV19; D: .; size: .; J: TRBJ1-6; CDR3: CASSVDRIGNSPLHF; DNA: TGTGCCAGTAGTGTCGACAGGATAGGGAATTCACCCCTCCACTTT
V: TRBV6-5; D: .; size: .; J: TRBJ2-7; CDR3: CASSYSSSGSRHEQYF; DNA: TGTGCCAGCAGTTACTCGAGTAGCGGTTCGAGGCACGAGCAGTACTTC
V: TRBV6-6; D: TRBD1; size: .; J: TRBJ1-2; CDR3: CASSSGQHYGYTF; DNA: TGTGCCAGCAGTTCGGGACAGCACTATGGCTACACCTTC
V: TRBV18; D: TRBD1; size: .; J: TRBJ1-2; CDR3: CASSPDRGAPLYGYTF; DNA: TGTGCCAGCTCACCGGACAGGGGGGCTCCCCTCTATGGCTACACCTTC
V: TRBV2; D: .; size: .; J: TRBJ1-1; CDR3: CASRVQGGNEAFF; DNA: TGTGCCAGCAGAGTACAGGGTGGGAATGAAGCTTTCTTT
V: TRBV4-2; D: TRBD1; size: .; J: TRBJ1-6; CDR3: CASSPKGAEGELYNSPLHF; DNA: TGTGCCAGCAGCCCCAAGGGGGCAGAAGGGGAACTGTATAATTCACCCCTCCACTTT
V: TRBV7-2; D: .; size: .; J: TRBJ1-6; CDR3: CASSPLSGSPLHF; DNA: TGTGCCAGCAGCCCCCTCTCCGGGTCACCCCTCCACTTT
V: TRBV5-1; D: TRBD2; size: .; J: TRBJ2-5; CDR3: CASSSFPRGGGQETQYF; DNA: TGCGCCAGCAGCTCTTTCCCTCGCGGGGGGGGGCAAGAGACCCAGTACTTC
V: TRBV24-1; D: .; size: .; J: TRBJ1-5; CDR3: CATSDFRSGGNQPQHF; DNA: TGTGCCACCAGTGATTTTAGGAGTGGAGGCAATCAGCCCCAGCATTTT
V: TRBV11-3; D: .; size: once; J: TRBJ1-1; CDR3: CASSLERVPYQAFF; DNA: TGTGCCAGCAGCTTAGAAAGAGTGCCATACCAAGCTTTCTTT
V: TRBV10-3; D: .; size: .; J: TRBJ2-2; CDR3: CAALNGGSANTGELFF; DNA: TGTGCCGCACTCAATGGGGGGAGTGCGAACACCGGGGAGCTGTTTTTT
V: TRBV11-2; D: .; size: .; J: TRBJ1-1; CDR3: CASSIPLPGNTEAFF; DNA: TGTGCCAGCAGCATCCCCCTCCCAGGGAACACTGAAGCTTTCTTT
V: TRBV5-1; D: TRBD1; size: once; J: TRBJ1-4; CDR3: CASSEGTGFNEKLFF; DNA: TGCGCCAGCAGCGAGGGGACAGGGTTTAATGAAAAACTGTTTTTT
V: TRBV5-6; D: .; size: .; J: TRBJ2-5; CDR3: CASSLATNRVSFIGTQYF; DNA: TGTGCCAGCAGCTTGGCAACTAACCGGGTCTCTTTTATAGGGACCCAGTACTTC
V: TRBV7-9; D: .; size: .; J: TRBJ1-3; CDR3: CASSPTGSSGNTIYF; DNA: TGTGCCAGCAGTCCGACAGGTAGCTCTGGAAACACCATATATTTT
V: TRBV7-8; D: .; size: once; J: TRBJ1-5; CDR3: CASSRRGNTNNQPQHF; DNA: TGTGCCAGCAGCCGCAGGGGCAACACGAATAATCAGCCCCAGCATTTT
V: TRBV20-1; D: .; size: .; J: TRBJ1-2; CDR3: CSARDPPVYTF; DNA: TGCAGTGCTAGAGACCCCCCGGTCTACACCTTC
V: TRBV7-9; D: TRBD1; size: .; J: TRBJ2-7; CDR3: CASSPLTGGTSYEQYF; DNA: TGTGCCAGCAGCCCTCTGACAGGGGGTACGTCCTACGAGCAGTACTTC
V: TRBV6-2/TRBV6-3; D: .; size: .; J: TRBJ2-2; CDR3: CASSSRDRNANTGELFF; DNA: TGTGCCAGCAGTAGCAGGGATCGAAACGCGAACACCGGGGAGCTGTTTTTT
V: TRBV10-3; D: TRBD2; size: .; J: TRBJ2-1; CDR3: CAKRGIGYNEQFF; DNA: TGTGCCAAGCGGGGTATAGGATACAATGAGCAGTTCTTC
V: TRBV27; D: .; size: .; J: TRBJ1-2; CDR3: CASSLSGGASGYTF; DNA: TGTGCCAGCAGTTTATCGGGGGGGGCGAGTGGCTACACCTTC
V: TRBV2; D: TRBD1; size: .; J: TRBJ1-5; CDR3: CASRADRGRQPQHF; DNA: TGTGCCAGCAGGGCAGACAGGGGAAGGCAGCCCCAGCATTTT
V: TRBV7-2; D: .; size: .; J: TRBJ2-2; CDR3: CASSLALTGELFF; DNA: TGTGCCAGCAGCTTAGCTCTCACCGGGGAGCTGTTTTTT
V: TRBV7-2; D: TRBD1; size: .; J: TRBJ2-2; CDR3: CASSFHGQGFDGELFF; DNA: TGTGCCAGCAGCTTCCACGGACAGGGGTTCGACGGGGAGCTGTTTTTT
V: TRBV27; D: TRBD2; size: .; J: TRBJ2-2; CDR3: CASSSPLGGEGNTGELFF; DNA: TGTGCCAGCAGTTCTCCCCTCGGGGGGGAGGGGAACACCGGGGAGCTGTTTTTT
V: TRBV4-1; D: .; size: few; J: TRBJ1-1; CDR3: CASSPSKGTVGTEAFF; DNA: TGCGCCAGCAGCCCCTCTAAAGGAACAGTTGGCACTGAAGCTTTCTTT
V: TRBV7-6; D: .; size: .; J: TRBJ1-5; CDR3: CASSLDPASRSNQPQHF; DNA: TGTGCCAGCAGCTTAGATCCGGCCAGCAGGAGCAATCAGCCCCAGCATTTT
V: TRBV30; D: .; size: .; J: TRBJ1-5; CDR3: CAWSKADSPDQPQHF; DNA: TGTGCCTGGAGTAAAGCAGACAGCCCCGATCAGCCCCAGCATTTT
V: TRBV4-3; D: .; size: .; J: TRBJ1-1; CDR3: CASSQDHRDGRGTEAFF; DNA: TGCGCCAGCAGCCAAGATCACAGGGATGGTCGTGGAACTGAAGCTTTCTTT
V: TRBV30; D: TRBD1; size: .; J: TRBJ2-7; CDR3: CAWTQTGLGEQYF; DNA: TGTGCCTGGACTCAGACAGGGTTAGGCGAGCAGTACTTC
V: TRBV18; D: .; size: few; J: TRBJ2-3; CDR3: CASSLSPTGATDTQYF; DNA: TGTGCCAGCTCACTCTCTCCGACAGGAGCAACAGATACGCAGTATTTT
V: TRBV29-1; D: .; size: .; J: TRBJ1-2; CDR3: CSVATGLSGNYGYTF; DNA: TGCAGCGTTGCGACAGGTCTTTCGGGTAACTATGGCTACACCTTC
V: TRBV7-2; D: TRBD1; size: .; J: TRBJ1-1; CDR3: CASTPGTGFPTEAFF; DNA: TGTGCCAGCACTCCTGGGACAGGGTTTCCCACTGAAGCTTTCTTT
V: TRBV5-5; D: .; size: .; J: TRBJ1-4; CDR3: CASSLGGGPGEKLFF; DNA: TGTGCCAGCAGCTTGGGTGGGGGCCCGGGTGAAAAACTGTTTTTT
V: TRBV28; D: TRBD1; size: .; J: TRBJ1-2; CDR3: CASREGQASKGYTF; DNA: TGTGCCAGCAGGGAGGGACAGGCCTCCAAGGGCTACACCTTC
V: TRBV5-1; D: .; size: once; J: TRBJ1-1; CDR3: CASSLDPAGTEAFF; DNA: TGCGCCAGCAGCTTGGACCCGGCGGGGACTGAAGCTTTCTTT
V: TRBV9; D: .; size: .; J: TRBJ2-1; CDR3: CAIPRDSKNNEQFF; DNA: TGTGCCATCCCCCGGGACTCTAAAAACAATGAGCAGTTCTTC
V: TRBV19; D: .; size: .; J: TRBJ2-2; CDR3: CASSLQGTGELFF; DNA: TGTGCCAGTAGTTTACAGGGCACCGGGGAGCTGTTTTTT
V: TRBV12-3/TRBV12-4; D: TRBD1; size: .; J: TRBJ1-1; CDR3: CASSSQGVGAFF; DNA: TGTGCCAGCAGTTCACAGGGGGTAGGCGCTTTCTTT